This TCR beta chain emerged from a study of shared clonotypes between healthy human individuals. Concerning this clone itself: What it binds is unknown.

Measured with immunoSEQ multiplex PCR; TCRdb has only the in-frame clones, and not every one. Here the sample spans millions of clones, roughly 96% being singletons. Study-wide points: Non-shared clonotypes displayed generation probabilities falling below those of clonotypes present in all four donors. The naive CD4 repertoires of several donors were compared, and approximately 5% of clonotypes were shared. Large sequencing depth failed to make sorted-subset sequencing complete, rarefaction showed.

The CDR3 is 15 residues long. Germline V gene sequence: CDR1 SGHVS, CDR2 FQNEAQ. V shed 0 bases and J shed 9 bases, with 15 bases lying between them. All donors were healthy HIV-negative adults lacking recent acute infections or vaccinations. The clonotype was recovered from a man aged 18-30 years in good health. Specimen: naive CD4+ T cells sorted from blood. As for subset: CD45RA+ positively selected. The chain couples TRBV7-8 to TRBJ1-5; D possibly corresponds to TRBD1 (5 bases). DNA of the CDR3: TGTGCCAGCAGCTTAGCGCAGGCTACGGGGCGGCCCCAGCATTTT. This sequence encodes CASSLAQATGRPQHF.